These T cell receptor beta chains were read from a single sample in a study of cytomegalovirus exposure and HLA in healthy donors. Sequencing used immunoSEQ multiplex PCR; TCRdb keeps in-frame clones, though not all of them. The profile covers approximately 250,000 clones, with 70% to 90% appearing a single time and about 0.25% taken by the ten largest. Sequencing used PBMCs. The receptors come from a girl aged 2-10 years in good health and CMV-seronegative. CDR3s include the opening cysteine and the closing phenylalanine or tryptophan. A D gene is named only where the DNA matches it firmly. Size is omitted from some rows. Given values are once, few, many or a class for expanded clones.

>TRBV4-2|TRBD2|.|TRBJ2-3
CASSPASGVADTQYF
TGTGCCAGCAGCCCCGCTAGCGGGGTGGCAGATACGCAGTATTTT
>TRBV11-3|TRBD2|once|TRBJ2-3
CASSSQHSAGNTDTQYF
TGTGCCAGCAGTTCACAACATTCAGCGGGAAACACAGATACGCAGTATTTT
>TRBV30|TRBD1|once|TRBJ1-1
CAGDSNEAFF
TGTGCCGGGGACAGCAATGAAGCTTTCTTT
>TRBV18|TRBD1|.|TRBJ1-6
CASKTGTQNSPLHF
TGTGCCAGCAAGACAGGGACTCAGAATTCACCCCTCCACTTT
>TRBV6-5|TRBD1|.|TRBJ2-5
CASSYDRGQETQYF
TGTGCCAGCAGTTATGACAGGGGACAAGAGACCCAGTACTTC
>TRBV6-1|TRBD1|.|TRBJ2-1
CASSQQGAGYNEQFF
TGTGCCAGCAGTCAACAGGGGGCGGGGTACAATGAGCAGTTCTTC
>TRBV5-1|.|.|TRBJ1-3
CASSLAPSSGNTIYF
TGCGCCAGCAGCTTGGCCCCGAGCTCTGGAAACACCATATATTTT
>TRBV5-1|TRBD2|few|TRBJ2-3
CASSGTLAGGFTDTQYF
TGCGCCAGCAGCGGGACCCTAGCGGGGGGCTTCACAGATACGCAGTATTTT
>TRBV19|.|.|TRBJ1-4
CASSDWGREGEKLFF
TGTGCCAGTAGTGACTGGGGCAGGGAGGGCGAAAAACTGTTTTTT
>TRBV7-9|.|few|TRBJ2-7
CSSSLARGGYSYEQYF
TGTTCCAGCAGCTTAGCGCGCGGGGGCTACTCCTACGAGCAGTACTTC
>TRBV11-2|.|.|TRBJ2-7
CASSIPGLSSHEQYF
TGTGCCAGCAGCATCCCGGGACTCAGTTCCCACGAGCAGTACTTC
>TRBV19|.|few|TRBJ1-1
CASKGGTLNTEAFF
TGTGCCAGTAAGGGGGGGACGTTGAACACTGAAGCTTTCTTT
>TRBV27|.|.|TRBJ2-1
CASSLPGRVGDEQFF
TGTGCCAGCAGTTTACCCGGCAGGGTAGGAGATGAGCAGTTCTTC
>TRBV5-1|.|.|TRBJ2-3
CASSLYPTSLRTDTQYF
TGCGCCAGCAGCTTGTATCCAACTAGCCTACGCACAGATACGCAGTATTTT
>TRBV6-5|.|.|TRBJ2-2
CASSYSGVGGTGELFF
TGTGCCAGCAGTTACTCAGGGGTAGGCGGCACCGGGGAGCTGTTTTTT
>TRBV10-3|.|.|TRBJ1-5
CAISEGRSTSNQPQHF
TGTGCCATCAGTGAGGGAAGGAGTACGAGCAATCAGCCCCAGCATTTT
>TRBV18|.|.|TRBJ2-1
CASSPGLTKDEQFF
TGTGCCAGCTCACCCGGACTGACCAAGGATGAGCAGTTCTTC
>TRBV7-9|.|.|TRBJ2-1
CASSPWGRNEQFF
TGTGCCAGCAGCCCTTGGGGCAGGAATGAGCAGTTCTTC
>TRBV6-5|.|.|TRBJ2-5
CASSWTPQGVGETQYF
TGTGCCAGCAGTTGGACCCCTCAGGGTGTAGGAGAGACCCAGTACTTC
>TRBV30|.|.|TRBJ2-7
CAWEQGDGSYEQYF
TGTGCCTGGGAACAGGGTGATGGGTCCTACGAGCAGTACTTC
>TRBV5-1|.|.|TRBJ1-2
CASSLALGADGYTF
TGCGCCAGCAGCTTGGCGCTAGGGGCGGATGGCTACACCTTC
>TRBV27|TRBD2|.|TRBJ2-2
CASSLRAGGRTGELFF
TGTGCCAGCAGTTTGAGGGCGGGAGGTCGCACCGGGGAGCTGTTTTTT
>TRBV6-1|TRBD1|.|TRBJ2-7
CASSVARSNLDRGQDEQYF
TGTGCCAGCAGTGTCGCCCGGTCAAACCTCGACAGGGGGCAGGACGAGCAGTACTTC
>TRBV6-5|.|.|TRBJ2-1
CASRLQGSYNEQFF
TGTGCCAGCAGGCTTCAGGGGTCCTACAATGAGCAGTTCTTC
>TRBV6-5|.|.|TRBJ2-3
CASRDVGGSTDTQYF
TGTGCCAGCAGAGACGTGGGCGGGAGCACAGATACGCAGTATTTT
>TRBV6-1|.|few|TRBJ2-3
CASSSGTDTQYF
TGTGCCAGCAGTAGCGGCACAGATACGCAGTATTTT
>TRBV15|.|once|TRBJ1-5
CATSTGHRNQPQHF
TGTGCCACCAGCACGGGACACCGTAATCAGCCCCAGCATTTT
>TRBV27|TRBD2|.|TRBJ2-2
CASIAGGPSGELFF
TGTGCCAGCATAGCGGGAGGGCCTAGCGGGGAGCTGTTTTTT
>TRBV15|TRBD2|.|TRBJ2-7
CATSPGLAEQYF
TGTGCCACCAGCCCTGGACTAGCCGAGCAGTACTTC
>TRBV6-5|.|.|TRBJ1-4
CASSYSGGREKLFF
TGTGCCAGCAGTTACTCTGGAGGGCGCGAAAAACTGTTTTTT
>TRBV6-6|.|.|TRBJ2-7
CASSYSKGGNEQYF
TGTGCCAGCAGTTACTCGAAGGGGGGGAACGAGCAGTACTTC